The T cell receptor beta chain described here comes from a study of response to subunit inactivated influenza vaccine (dated 2018 in TCRdb). About the full investigation: The study used deep quantitative T cell receptor repertoire profiling to track responses to a trivalent subunit inactivated influenza vaccine. Study-wide conclusions, independent of this receptor: The authors proposed that each seasonal influenza vaccination may bring in only a limited number of new T cells.

Preparation of the library involved RT-PCR. TCRdb records Illumina HiSeq 2500 as the sequencer. TCRdb reran the public reads through fastp at Q25 and MiXCR, keeping productive beta chains. CDR3 protein duplicates are merged, each entry listing the most common genes and DNA. The sample contains almost 250,000 distinct CDR3 sequences, less than 15% of them found a single time. In total, the top ten clones hold approximately 8.3% of the sample. Reading the germline V gene gives CDR1 SGHAT and CDR2 FQNNGV. Taken from cysteine to phenylalanine, the CDR3 has 13 residues. The sequence is cut down to CDR3 DNA, 39 bases in frame from base 1. The germline ends are 13 bases apart after V is trimmed by 4 bases and J by 6 bases. This clonotype was found a few times. Its binding antigen is unknown. No per-base quality is available; no much larger clone lies one base away.

The source of this sequence is a man aged 45 to 65 who received an inactivated influenza vaccine. Donor details come from another sample of the same person, matched by shared clones. Material: non-naive T cells sorted from PBMCs, obtained less than 15 days before vaccination. The sample's cell subset or site label, decoded: memory T cell fraction. The chain joins TRBV11-2 to TRBJ2-7; the D gene remains uncertain. This receptor has the CDR3 CASSSLVRSEQYF. The DNA reads as follows: TGTGCCAGCAGCTCCCTCGTTCGGAGCGAGCAGTACTTC.